This T cell receptor beta chain comes out of a study of CD8 T cells in ankylosing spondylitis (dated by TCRdb to 2016 to 2017). For context, the study as a whole: To find TCR variants linked to disease, the study profiled T cell receptor beta repertoires in ankylosing spondylitis patients and healthy donors. Peripheral blood was sampled, and synovial fluid was additionally collected from ankylosing spondylitis patients. In total, the full study cohort was made up of nearly 110 healthy donors and some 26 ankylosing spondylitis patients. General conclusions and limits of the study: The disease-linked clones were reported as significantly enriched in matched synovial fluid samples from ankylosing spondylitis patients. The disease-linked clones showed a CD8+ phenotype and occurred at relatively low frequencies in peripheral blood. A TCR beta motif of eight highly homologous amino acid variants appeared characteristic of blood from ankylosing spondylitis patients. Some TCR beta motif variants had previously been reported in synovial fluid and blood of reactive arthritis patients, which suggested common disease-initiation mechanisms.

The instrument given in TCRdb is Illumina HiSeq 2500. Quantitative 5'-RACE with molecular barcodes was the method used to prepare the TCR beta libraries. As for how the authors treated the data: To identify disease-linked TCR variants, a new computational method was used, one built on a probabilistic model of VDJ rearrangement. TCRdb reanalyzed the raw reads on its own, using fastp at Q25 for trimming and MiXCR for clone calling, and kept in-frame beta chains. Records with the same CDR3 protein are collapsed into one entry carrying the most frequent genes and DNA. Here the V and J calls rest on TCRdb's processing, not on the authors' analysis. This sample gives 300,000 to 350,000 distinct CDR3 sequences in total; roughly 20% of them show up just once. About 4% of the sample is taken by the ten largest. The CDR3 goes from the cysteine to the phenylalanine over 13 residues. CDR3 DNA is the only sequence kept; it has 39 bases, read in frame from the first base. Based on the germline V gene, the CDR1 and CDR2 sequences are SQVTM and ANQGSEA. V is pared back by 6 bases and J by 3 bases, with 11 bases lying between the germline termini.

This clonotype showed up many times. Its antigen target is currently unknown. One base away there is no much larger clone; base qualities are not given. The sequence is built from TRBV29-1 and TRBJ1-4; the D segment could be TRBD1, given 6 matching bases. The clonotype was recovered from a female donor with ankylosing spondylitis or in good health (not recorded which). Sequences were obtained from blood, either unsorted or a sorted T cell fraction (not recorded which). The DNA sequence reads TGCAGCGTCACAGGGAGGGCTAATGAAAAACTGTTTTTT. It translates as CSVTGRANEKLFF.